The table lists the clone carrying this T cell receptor beta chain with many counts. The antigen is undetermined. MiXCR, run by TCRdb on the 5' RACE reads, gives a single entry per CDR3 protein. The table includes around 230,000 distinct CDR3 sequences, around 9.1% detected once. This sample is drawn from a study of CD8 T cells in ankylosing spondylitis. General study results and limits: The clones that were linked to disease were reported to be significantly enriched in matched synovial fluid samples from ankylosing spondylitis patients.

This CDR3 has 13 residues. V was clipped by 6 bases and J by 3 bases, with 10 bases between them. CDR1 is MNHNS, CDR2 SASEGT, per germline. The source of this sequence is a male donor with ankylosing spondylitis or in good health (not recorded which). The chain is built from TRBV6-1 and TRBJ2-3; no definite D call. The specimen was blood, either unsorted or a sorted T cell fraction (not recorded which). In DNA, the CDR3 is TGTGCCAGCAGCCCCGAGGAAACAGATACGCAGTATTTT. This gives the protein CASSPEETDTQYF.